One T cell receptor beta chain is described in this entry. This entry is derived from a study of control samples from healthy donors and cancer patients. CDR1 and CDR2 from the germline V gene are MGHDK and SYGVNS. With 6 bases removed from V and 3 bases from J, the gap between germline ends came to 18 bases. This CDR3 comprises 16 residues. Using immunoSEQ multiplex PCR, the repertoire was profiled, and TCRdb retains in-frame clones only, with some absent. The table has about 160,000 clones, approximately 96% seen once. The gene calls are TRBV25-1 and TRBJ1-3; D is undetermined. This receptor was obtained from a woman aged 25-40 years in good health. The source material was blood. Here the CDR3 DNA reads TGTGCCAGCAGCTCAACTGGCCCCGGAGTTGGAAACACCATATATTTT. This codes for CASSSTGPGVGNTIYF. Complete variable domain (other parts from reference TRBV25-1 and TRBJ1-3): EADIYQTPRYLVIGTGKKITLECSQTMGHDKMYWYQQDPGMELHLIHYSYGVNSTEKGDLSSESTVSRIRTEHFPLTLESARPSHTSQYLCASSSTGPGVGNTIYFGEGSWLTVV.